The rows below give T cell receptor beta chains drawn from one sample of a study of cytomegalovirus exposure and HLA in healthy donors. TCRdb's table, derived via immunoSEQ multiplex PCR, lists solely in-frame clones and lacks some. This sample has around 190,000 clones, with approximately 86% found just once. The specimen was PBMCs. The receptors stem from a woman aged 18-30 years in good health and CMV-seronegative. The CDR3 runs from the conserved cysteine through the conserved F or W. The order of the fields is V gene, J gene, CDR3 protein.

V: TRBV7-2; J: TRBJ2-5; CDR3: CASTPGVGQETQYF
V: TRBV7-3; J: TRBJ2-7; CDR3: CASCPGLAGGAGSYEQYF
V: TRBV4-1; J: TRBJ2-6; CDR3: CASSQEPLSGANVLTF
V: TRBV6-5; J: TRBJ1-3; CDR3: CASSYEGTSGNTIYF
V: TRBV5-1; J: TRBJ2-2; CDR3: CASSFGQGASANTGELFF
V: TRBV18; J: TRBJ1-2; CDR3: CASSLSRGDGYTF
V: TRBV7-6; J: TRBJ2-7; CDR3: CASSRTGEQYF
V: TRBV9; J: TRBJ1-1; CDR3: CASSVEQFHTEAFF
V: TRBV4-1; J: TRBJ1-2; CDR3: CASSQAGIVYGYTF
V: TRBV6-5; J: TRBJ2-7; CDR3: CASSSDRAVYEQYF
V: TRBV29-1; J: TRBJ2-7; CDR3: CSVEDRGGLEQYF
V: TRBV5-4; J: TRBJ1-2; CDR3: CASSVAPRGAGDGYTF
V: TRBV11-2; J: TRBJ2-1; CDR3: CASSLDRGPYEQFF
V: TRBV5-1; J: TRBJ1-4; CDR3: CASSLDGSTNEKLFF
V: TRBV5-6; J: TRBJ2-4; CDR3: CASSLGLAKNIQYF
V: TRBV9; J: TRBJ2-1; CDR3: CASSVGWTSTNEQFF
V: TRBV4-3; J: TRBJ2-1; CDR3: CASSQGPGGYNEQFF
V: TRBV30; J: TRBJ2-1; CDR3: CAWSAGTGHNEQFF
V: TRBV7-2; J: TRBJ2-3; CDR3: CASSFLLGPDTQYF
V: TRBV4-1; J: TRBJ2-7; CDR3: CASSPSRSEPGPWTSEQYF
V: TRBV6-5; J: TRBJ2-1; CDR3: CASSRTSGSFDEQFF
V: TRBV7-2; J: TRBJ1-1; CDR3: CASSVVGAGNTEAFF
V: TRBV7-9; J: TRBJ2-7; CDR3: CSSLPSGGRMTYEQYF
V: TRBV19; J: TRBJ1-2; CDR3: CASSSGRGGYTF
V: TRBV11-2; J: TRBJ2-7; CDR3: CASSLIGKGVYEQYF
V: TRBV29-1; J: TRBJ2-2; CDR3: CSVEGGVGTGELFF
V: TRBV10-3; J: TRBJ2-1; CDR3: CAIKASGNNEQFF
V: TRBV7-2; J: TRBJ1-5; CDR3: CASSPALAFHQPQHF
V: TRBV5-1; J: TRBJ2-4; CDR3: CASSLVRGLGRNIQYF
V: TRBV7-8; J: TRBJ2-7; CDR3: CASSPRPGLAGNSYEQYF
V: TRBV5-1; J: TRBJ2-6; CDR3: CASSQDRLSSGANVLTF
V: TRBV7-6; J: TRBJ2-7; CDR3: CASSLGGRSYEQYF
V: TRBV27; J: TRBJ1-1; CDR3: CASSLGTGAMNTEAFF
V: TRBV27; J: TRBJ2-7; CDR3: CASSLSGSNYEQYF
V: TRBV6-1; J: TRBJ1-4; CDR3: CASSRRQATNEKLFF
V: TRBV5-4; J: TRBJ1-4; CDR3: CASSLGTRGREKLFF
V: TRBV7-8; J: TRBJ2-2; CDR3: CASSLRLQANTGELFF
V: TRBV5-4; J: TRBJ2-2; CDR3: CASSLLAGGPAGELFF
V: TRBV7-9; J: TRBJ1-2; CDR3: CASSVDSYGYTF
V: TRBV9; J: .; CDR3: CASSSGLAGAYEQYF
V: TRBV19; J: TRBJ1-4; CDR3: CASSNTGSGEKLFF
V: TRBV7-2; J: TRBJ1-1; CDR3: CASSPQRQGNTEAFF
V: TRBV6-6; J: TRBJ2-3; CDR3: CATLDGGSRDTQYF
V: TRBV7-8; J: TRBJ2-7; CDR3: CASSPGGSSYEQYF
V: TRBV7-9; J: TRBJ2-7; CDR3: CASSSPRLGVYEQYF
V: TRBV6-1; J: TRBJ2-1; CDR3: CASSALAYGEQFF